This TCR beta chain is from a study of cytomegalovirus exposure and HLA in healthy donors. Study findings and constraints: Association with HLA alleles at 0.05 false discovery rate was found for 16,951 TCR beta sequences in a later analysis. The HLA-A and HLA-B alleles of most subjects were reportedly predicted accurately from TCR beta sequences.

PCR employed 60 Vbeta and 13 Jbeta primers. Assay: immunoSEQ multiplex PCR; the TCRdb copy retains only in-frame clones and omits some. The sample lists some 140,000 clones, roughly 77% occurring once. Comments on this clone: As yet, its antigen is unknown.

Sequencing was carried out using PBMCs. The receptor was derived from a man aged 25 to 45 in good health.

CDR3 sequence reads: CASSTGLAGYNEQFF. In DNA form, the CDR3 reads TGTGCCAGTAGTACCGGACTAGCGGGGTACAATGAGCAGTTCTTC. The chain uses TRBV19 and TRBJ2-1; 12 positions match TRBD2. The CDR3 contains 15 residues. With V trimmed by 4 bases and J by 4 bases, 2 bases remained unmatched. Germline V gene lookup returns CDR1 LNHDA and CDR2 SQIVND (reference sequence).